This T cell receptor (beta chain) was identified during a study of tumor-infiltrating lymphocytes in oesophageal squamous cell carcinoma. TCRdb reprocessed the PCR reads via MiXCR and lists one record per CDR3 protein. The sample contains roughly 16,000 distinct CDR3 sequences, approximately 43% of which appear only once. The CDR3 is 16 residues long, counting both termini. Germline V gene data show CDR1 as SGHTA and CDR2 as FQGNSA. Turning to this clonotype: As the CDR3 is not closed by the conserved phenylalanine or tryptophan, this likely results from a read error. It is unclear where the CDR3 begins or ends on the DNA, so no DNA is shown, and the CDR3 is as TCRdb lists it.

Source material: blood. The rearrangement links TRBV7-2 to TRBJ2-3; the table's D call, TRBD1, was not checked against the DNA. The clonotype originates from a female donor with esophageal squamous cell carcinoma. The CDR3 reads CASSLQAGANEQYFGP.